The rows below give T cell receptor beta chains drawn from one sample of a study of cytomegalovirus exposure and HLA in healthy donors. Here immunoSEQ multiplex PCR was the method, and the copy in TCRdb shows in-frame clones only, minus some. This sample has about 120,000 clones; approximately 94% occur once, and the top ten carry around 1.7%. The material sequenced was PBMCs. The receptors stem from a man in his late teens or twenties in good health and CMV-seronegative. CDR3s leave out the opening cysteine and the closing phenylalanine or tryptophan. A D gene is named only where the DNA matches it firmly.

ASSRQATGELF TRBV7-3 NA
ASSPEGGGSSYEQY TRBV18 NA
ASSQGQNPLEQY TRBV4-3 NA
ASSQEGPQAPRMEQF TRBV4-3 NA
ASSAPGGNEQF TRBV6-1 TRBD1
ASSWSGTPRNEQF TRBV27 NA
SVRSGETGELF TRBV29-1 NA
ASSYFGFSYEQY TRBV6-5 NA
ASSLVGQGVY TRBV5-6 TRBD1
ASSFGGDEQY TRBV27 NA
ASSPTRTGGANVLT TRBV4-2 NA
ASGKNPSGEAF TRBV6-6 NA
ASSLGHPNTEAF TRBV19 NA
ASSLTDYGYT TRBV5-6 NA
ASSQDPRTGQASGTEAF TRBV4-3 TRBD1